This T cell receptor beta chain was sequenced for a study of technical replicates of blood from a handful of donors. This clone was seen just once. Clones were sequenced by immunoSEQ multiplex PCR, and TCRdb holds only the in-frame ones, with some missing. This sample yields roughly 60,000 clones, of which approximately 87% are seen a single time; 4% to 6.5% belongs to the top ten. The length of the CDR3 is 11 residues. V was trimmed by 5 bases and J by 8 bases, leaving 4 bases between them. Germline V gene lookup returns CDR1 SGHVS and CDR2 FQNEAQ. The V call is TRBV7-8, the J call TRBJ2-6; D is unresolved. The sequence derives from a human donor in good health. Some clones in this sample may be carry-over from other donors' samples. The sample taken for sequencing was PBMCs. The chain's CDR3 is CASSPSNVLTF. In DNA form, the CDR3 reads TGTGCCAGCAGCCCTTCCAACGTCCTGACTTTC.